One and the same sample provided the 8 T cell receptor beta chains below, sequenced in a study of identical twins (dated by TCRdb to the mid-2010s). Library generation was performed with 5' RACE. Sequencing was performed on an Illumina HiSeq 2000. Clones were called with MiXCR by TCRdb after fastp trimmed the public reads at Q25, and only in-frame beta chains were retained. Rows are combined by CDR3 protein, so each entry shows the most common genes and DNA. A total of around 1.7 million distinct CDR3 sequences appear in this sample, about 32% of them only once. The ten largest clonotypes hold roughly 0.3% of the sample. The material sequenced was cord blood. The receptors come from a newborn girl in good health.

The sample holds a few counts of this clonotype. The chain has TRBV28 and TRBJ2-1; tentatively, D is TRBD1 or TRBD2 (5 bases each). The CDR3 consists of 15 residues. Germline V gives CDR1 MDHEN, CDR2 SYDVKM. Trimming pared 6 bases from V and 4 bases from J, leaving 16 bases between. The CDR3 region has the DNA TGTGCCAGCAGCGGAAGGGGCCAGCGGTACAATGAGCAGTTCTTC. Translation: CASSGRGQRYNEQFF.

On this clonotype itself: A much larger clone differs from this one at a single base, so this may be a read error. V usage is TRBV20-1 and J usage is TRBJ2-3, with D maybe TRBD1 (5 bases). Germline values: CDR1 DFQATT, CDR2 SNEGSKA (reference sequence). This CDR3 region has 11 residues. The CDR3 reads CSADSTDTHYF. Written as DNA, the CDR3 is TGCAGTGCTGACAGCACAGATACGCACTATTTT.

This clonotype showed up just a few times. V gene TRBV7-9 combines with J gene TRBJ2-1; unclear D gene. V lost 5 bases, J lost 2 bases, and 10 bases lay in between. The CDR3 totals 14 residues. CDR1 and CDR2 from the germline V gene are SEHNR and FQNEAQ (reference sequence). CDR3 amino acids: CASSRAAPYNEQFF. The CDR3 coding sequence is TGTGCCAGCAGCCGGGCCGCCCCCTACAATGAGCAGTTCTTC.

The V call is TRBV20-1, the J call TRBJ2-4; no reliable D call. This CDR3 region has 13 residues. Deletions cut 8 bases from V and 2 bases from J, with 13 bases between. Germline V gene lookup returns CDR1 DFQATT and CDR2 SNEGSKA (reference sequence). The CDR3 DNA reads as TGCAGTCCTTCTGGTGGGACCAAAAACATTCAGTACTTC. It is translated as CSPSGGTKNIQYF.

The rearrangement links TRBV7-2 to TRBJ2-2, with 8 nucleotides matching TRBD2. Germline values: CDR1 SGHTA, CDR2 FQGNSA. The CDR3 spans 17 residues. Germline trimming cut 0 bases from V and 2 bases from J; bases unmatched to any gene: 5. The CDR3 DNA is TGTGCCAGCAGCTTAGCTGGCAGCGGGGGCAACACCGGGGAGCTGTTTTTT. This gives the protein CASSLAGSGGNTGELFF. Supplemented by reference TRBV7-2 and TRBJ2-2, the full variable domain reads GAGVSQSPSNKVTEKGKDVELRCDPISGHTALYWYRQSLGQGLEFLIYFQGNSAPDKSGLPSDRFSAERTGGSVSTLTIQRTQQEDSAVYLCASSLAGSGGNTGELFFGEGSRLTVL.

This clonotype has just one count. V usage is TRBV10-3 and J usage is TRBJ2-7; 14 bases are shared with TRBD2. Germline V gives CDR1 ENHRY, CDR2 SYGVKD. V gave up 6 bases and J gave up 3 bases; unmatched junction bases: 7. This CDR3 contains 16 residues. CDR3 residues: CAIRGTSGSGYYEQYF. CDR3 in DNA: TGTGCCATCAGGGGGACTAGCGGGAGTGGATACTACGAGCAGTACTTC.

CDR3 region: CASSSRQNTDTQYF. The CDR3 DNA sequence: TGCGCCAGCAGCTCAAGACAGAACACAGATACGCAGTATTTT. This chain uses TRBV5-1 with TRBJ2-3, with D perhaps matching TRBD1 (5 bases). Germline values: CDR1 SGHRS, CDR2 YFSETQ. V was trimmed by 3 bases and J by 2 bases, leaving 10 bases between them. The CDR3 is 14 amino acids.

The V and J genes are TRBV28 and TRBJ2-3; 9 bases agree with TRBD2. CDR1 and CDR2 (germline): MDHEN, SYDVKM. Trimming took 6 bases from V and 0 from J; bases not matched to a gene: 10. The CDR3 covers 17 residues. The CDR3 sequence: CASSTSGLASSTDTQYF. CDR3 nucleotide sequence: TGTGCCAGCAGCACCTCCGGACTAGCGTCTAGCACAGATACGCAGTATTTT. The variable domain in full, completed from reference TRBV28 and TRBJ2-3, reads DVKVTQSSRYLVKRTGEKVFLECVQDMDHENMFWYRQDPGLGLRLIYFSYDVKMKEKGDIPEGYSVSREKKERFSLILESASTNQTSMYLCASSTSGLASSTDTQYFGPGTRLTVL.